The rows below give T cell receptor beta chains drawn from one sample of a study of blood T cell repertoires in COVID-19. Sequencing used immunoSEQ multiplex PCR; TCRdb keeps in-frame clones, though not all of them. Among about 190,000 clones listed, roughly 84% were seen once. The specimen was PBMCs or T cells enriched from blood (not recorded which). The receptors stem from a woman in her 30s who had been exposed to COVID-19. The CDR3 runs from the conserved cysteine through the conserved F or W. D genes are given only for firm matches. Clone size is shown for a subset of rows, as once, few, many or a class of expanded clone.

CASSSDSGVGYTF TGTGCCAGCAGCTCCGACTCGGGGGTCGGCTACACCTTC 13 TRBJ1-2 - TRBV7-9 -
CASNLSGGEQETQYF TGTGCCAGCAATCTTAGCGGGGGAGAACAAGAGACCCAGTACTTC 15 TRBJ2-5 - TRBV9 TRBD2
CASRSTSYNEQFF TGTGCCAGTAGGTCTACTAGTTACAATGAGCAGTTCTTC 13 TRBJ2-1 - TRBV19 -
CASSNILGGTMNTEAFF TGTGCCAGCAGCAACATATTGGGAGGAACAATGAACACTGAAGCTTTCTTT 17 TRBJ1-1 - TRBV9 -
CASSQPSRQTNYGYTF TGCGCCAGCAGCCAGCCGAGCAGACAGACTAACTATGGCTACACCTTC 16 TRBJ1-2 - TRBV4-1 -
CASSYSGTGGDEQYF TGTGCCAGCAGTTACTCGGGGACAGGGGGCGACGAGCAGTACTTC 15 TRBJ2-7 once TRBV6-5 TRBD1
CASKGADKNIQYF TGCGCCAGCAAGGGGGCCGACAAAAACATTCAGTACTTC 13 TRBJ2-4 - TRBV4-1 TRBD1
CASSPIQQGARDTQYF TGTGCCAGCTCACCGATACAACAGGGGGCGCGGGATACGCAGTATTTT 16 TRBJ2-3 - TRBV18 TRBD1
CASSETVTGATEAFF TGTGCCAGCAGTGAGACCGTGACAGGGGCCACTGAAGCTTTCTTT 15 TRBJ1-1 - TRBV25-1 TRBD1
CASSLGSARGGEQFF TGTGCCAGCAGCTTAGGGTCAGCGCGGGGAGGTGAGCAGTTCTTC 15 TRBJ2-1 few TRBV7-2 -
CASRPLAAEAFF TGTGCCAGCAGACCCCTGGCGGCTGAAGCTTTCTTT 12 TRBJ1-1 - TRBV11-2 -
CSVEGQFNTEAFF TGCAGCGTTGAGGGACAGTTCAACACTGAAGCTTTCTTT 13 TRBJ1-1 - TRBV29-1 TRBD1
CASSYRTEGYEQYF TGTGCCAGCAGCTATAGGACAGAGGGCTACGAGCAGTACTTC 14 TRBJ2-7 - TRBV9 -
CASSFWTGGPSYEQFF TGTGCCAGCAGCTTCTGGACGGGGGGGCCTTCCTATGAGCAGTTCTTC 16 TRBJ2-1 - TRBV7-2 TRBD2
CASSYESSGTQTQYF TGTGCCAGCAGTTACGAGTCTAGCGGCACTCAGACCCAGTACTTC 15 TRBJ2-5 - TRBV6-5 TRBD2
CASSLDQGSYEQYF TGTGCCAGCAGCTTAGATCAGGGATCCTACGAGCAGTACTTC 14 TRBJ2-7 - TRBV7-2 -
CASGGRTSGASYEQYF TGTGCCAGCGGAGGCAGGACTAGCGGTGCTTCCTACGAGCAGTACTTC 16 TRBJ2-7 once TRBV2 TRBD2
CASSSHSGTGGTEAFF TGTGCCAGCAGTTCCCACTCCGGGACAGGGGGCACTGAAGCTTTCTTT 16 TRBJ1-1 - TRBV6-5 TRBD1
CSVEVGDSSSYEQYF TGCAGCGTTGAAGTAGGGGACAGTTCCTCCTACGAGCAGTACTTC 15 TRBJ2-7 - TRBV29-1 TRBD1
CASSPDRNEQFF TGCGCCAGCAGCCCTGACAGGAATGAGCAGTTCTTC 12 TRBJ2-1 few TRBV4-1 -
CASSSQADTQYF TGTGCCAGCAGTTCCCAGGCAGATACGCAGTATTTT 12 TRBJ2-3 - TRBV6-5 -
CASSTDRYSNQPQHF TGTGCCAGCAGTACAGACAGATATAGCAATCAGCCCCAGCATTTT 15 TRBJ1-5 many TRBV6-5 -
CASTRSTGTGNEQYF TGCGCCAGCACAAGATCCACCGGGACAGGGAACGAGCAGTACTTC 15 TRBJ2-7 - TRBV5-1 TRBD1
CSVSLGNTEAFF TGCAGCGTATCGCTCGGGAACACTGAAGCTTTCTTT 12 TRBJ1-1 - TRBV29-1 -
CASSELGAGNTIYF TGTGCCAGCAGTGAATTAGGGGCTGGAAACACCATATATTTT 14 TRBJ1-3 - TRBV6-1 -
CASSSYDYPGRIRNNEQFF TGCGCCAGCAGCTCGTATGACTACCCGGGCCGCATTCGAAATAATGAGCAGTTCTTC 19 TRBJ2-1 once TRBV5-1 -
CASSLVAGGGGSGNTIYF TGTGCCAGCAGCTTAGTAGCGGGAGGCGGGGGCTCTGGAAACACCATATATTTT 18 TRBJ1-3 - TRBV7-2 -
CASSGLAKNIQYF TGTGCCAGCAGTGGACTAGCCAAAAACATTCAGTACTTC 13 TRBJ2-4 - TRBV27 -
CASSQSPVDRGMEKLFF TGCGCCAGCAGCCAGAGCCCGGTTGACAGGGGAATGGAAAAACTGTTTTTT 17 TRBJ1-4 - TRBV5-1 TRBD1
CASSGDRAANYGYTF TGTGCCAGCAGCGGGGACAGGGCAGCTAACTATGGCTACACCTTC 15 TRBJ1-2 - TRBV5-5 TRBD1
CATSRTGELFF TGTGCCACCAGCCGGACCGGGGAGCTGTTTTTT 11 TRBJ2-2 - TRBV15 -
CASSPTRSGTEAFF TGTGCCAGCAGCCCTACCCGGTCCGGGACTGAAGCTTTCTTT 14 TRBJ1-1 once TRBV9 -
CASKAGGNSPLHF TGTGCCAGCAAGGCGGGCGGTAATTCACCCCTCCACTTT 13 TRBJ1-6 - TRBV6-5 -
CASSIQSGGREAFF TGTGCCAGCAGCATCCAATCGGGGGGCCGCGAAGCTTTCTTT 14 TRBJ1-1 - TRBV5-4 -
CASSLGTGDGSPLHF TGTGCCAGCAGCTTGGGGACAGGGGACGGTTCACCCCTCCACTTT 15 TRBJ1-6 - TRBV5-6 TRBD1
CATRSPFLNQPQHF TGTGCCACCAGATCTCCGTTTTTGAATCAGCCCCAGCATTTT 14 TRBJ1-5 - TRBV15 -
CASSAGHIPYEQYF TGCGCCAGCAGCGCGGGCCATATCCCCTACGAGCAGTACTTC 14 TRBJ2-7 - TRBV4-1 -
CASSFQGNTEAFF TGTGCCAGCAGTTTTCAGGGCAACACTGAAGCTTTCTTT 13 TRBJ1-1 - TRBV6-5 -
CASNRGGTEAFF TGTGCCAGCAACCGGGGTGGGACTGAAGCTTTCTTT 12 TRBJ1-1 once TRBV25-1 -
CASSLGGDRFYEQYF TGCGCCAGCAGCCTGGGGGGGGACAGGTTCTACGAGCAGTACTTC 15 TRBJ2-7 - TRBV5-1 -
CASSGGEGGTEAFF TGTGCCAGCAGCGGCGGAGAGGGAGGCACTGAAGCTTTCTTT 14 TRBJ1-1 - TRBV5-4 -
CASSEVGPIEGYTF TGTGCCAGCAGTGAAGTGGGGCCCATAGAAGGCTACACCTTC 14 TRBJ1-2 - TRBV6-1 -
CASSRMTVTGSYEQYF TGTGCCAGCAGCCGGATGACCGTGACAGGGTCCTACGAGCAGTACTTC 16 TRBJ2-7 - TRBV3-1/TRBV3-2 TRBD1
CASSFGGMGTGELFF TGTGCCAGCAGTTTCGGGGGTATGGGCACCGGGGAGCTGTTTTTT 15 TRBJ2-2 - TRBV2 -
CASSQRGGDQPQHF TGTGCCAGCAGCCAGCGGGGGGGAGATCAGCCCCAGCATTTT 14 TRBJ1-5 - TRBV3-1/TRBV3-2 -
CASSLQVTRGYTF TGTGCCAGCAGCCTACAGGTAACGCGTGGCTACACCTTC 13 TRBJ1-2 - TRBV7-9 -
CASSHQGSGYTF TGTGCCAGCAGCCATCAGGGGAGTGGCTACACCTTC 12 TRBJ1-2 - TRBV7-9 -
CASSPGRDNQPQHF TGTGCCAGCTCACCGGGGAGAGACAATCAGCCCCAGCATTTT 14 TRBJ1-5 many TRBV18 -
CASSQDFAYEQYF TGCGCCAGCAGCCAAGACTTCGCCTACGAGCAGTACTTC 13 TRBJ2-7 few TRBV4-1 -
CASSQDRATEAFF TGTGCCAGCAGCCAGGACAGGGCCACTGAAGCTTTCTTT 13 TRBJ1-1 - TRBV7-8 TRBD1
CSVGEMGDSPLHF TGCAGCGTTGGGGAGATGGGCGATTCACCCCTCCACTTT 13 TRBJ1-6 - TRBV29-1 -
CASSLAGGRYEQYF TGTGCCAGCAGCTTGGCAGGGGGCAGGTACGAGCAGTACTTC 14 TRBJ2-7 - TRBV5-4 TRBD1
CASSLTPGQLNTEAFF TGCGCCAGCAGCTTGACCCCGGGACAACTGAACACTGAAGCTTTCTTT 16 TRBJ1-1 once TRBV5-1 -
CASSPLTVKAFF TGTGCCAGCTCACCCTTGACAGTAAAAGCTTTCTTT 12 TRBJ1-1 - TRBV18 -
CASSLRGMNTEAFF TGCGCCAGCAGCTTGAGGGGGATGAACACTGAAGCTTTCTTT 14 TRBJ1-1 once TRBV5-1 -
CASSPRGAGGLINEQFF TGTGCCAGCAGCCCCCGGGGAGCGGGGGGGCTTATTAATGAGCAGTTCTTC 17 TRBJ2-1 - TRBV4-2 TRBD2
CASSQTSDRGGYTF TGTGCCAGCAGCCAGACGTCGGACAGAGGAGGCTACACCTTC 14 TRBJ1-2 - TRBV7-9 -
CATSDFGENSNQPQHF TGTGCCACCAGTGATTTCGGGGAAAATAGCAATCAGCCCCAGCATTTT 16 TRBJ1-5 - TRBV24-1 -
CASSSWNLVHEQFF TGTGCCAGCAGCTCCTGGAACCTAGTCCATGAGCAGTTCTTC 14 TRBJ2-1 once TRBV27 -
CASSAGTGNTIYF TGTGCCAGCTCGGCAGGGACTGGAAACACCATATATTTT 13 TRBJ1-3 - TRBV25-1 -